This T cell receptor (beta chain) was identified during a study of siplizumab effects on memory and regulatory T cells. Findings of the study overall: In siplizumab cultures, the suppressive function of proliferating Tregs remained unconfirmed.

Measured with immunoSEQ multiplex PCR; TCRdb has only the in-frame clones, and not every one. The sample yields 100,000 or so clones, about 92% seen once. The CDR3 spans 14 residues. Trimming stripped 3 bases from V and 3 bases from J, with 9 bases between. Germline values: CDR1 LNHDA, CDR2 SQIVND (reference sequence). In regard to this clone: The antigen is unknown.

The clonotype comes from a human donor in good health. The sample was CD4+ T cells sorted from blood. The chain has TRBV19 and TRBJ1-5, with TRBD1 as a possible D gene (5 bases). The CDR3, as DNA: TGTGCCAGTAGTATGGGGCACTACAATCAGCCCCAGCATTTT. It yields the protein CASSMGHYNQPQHF.